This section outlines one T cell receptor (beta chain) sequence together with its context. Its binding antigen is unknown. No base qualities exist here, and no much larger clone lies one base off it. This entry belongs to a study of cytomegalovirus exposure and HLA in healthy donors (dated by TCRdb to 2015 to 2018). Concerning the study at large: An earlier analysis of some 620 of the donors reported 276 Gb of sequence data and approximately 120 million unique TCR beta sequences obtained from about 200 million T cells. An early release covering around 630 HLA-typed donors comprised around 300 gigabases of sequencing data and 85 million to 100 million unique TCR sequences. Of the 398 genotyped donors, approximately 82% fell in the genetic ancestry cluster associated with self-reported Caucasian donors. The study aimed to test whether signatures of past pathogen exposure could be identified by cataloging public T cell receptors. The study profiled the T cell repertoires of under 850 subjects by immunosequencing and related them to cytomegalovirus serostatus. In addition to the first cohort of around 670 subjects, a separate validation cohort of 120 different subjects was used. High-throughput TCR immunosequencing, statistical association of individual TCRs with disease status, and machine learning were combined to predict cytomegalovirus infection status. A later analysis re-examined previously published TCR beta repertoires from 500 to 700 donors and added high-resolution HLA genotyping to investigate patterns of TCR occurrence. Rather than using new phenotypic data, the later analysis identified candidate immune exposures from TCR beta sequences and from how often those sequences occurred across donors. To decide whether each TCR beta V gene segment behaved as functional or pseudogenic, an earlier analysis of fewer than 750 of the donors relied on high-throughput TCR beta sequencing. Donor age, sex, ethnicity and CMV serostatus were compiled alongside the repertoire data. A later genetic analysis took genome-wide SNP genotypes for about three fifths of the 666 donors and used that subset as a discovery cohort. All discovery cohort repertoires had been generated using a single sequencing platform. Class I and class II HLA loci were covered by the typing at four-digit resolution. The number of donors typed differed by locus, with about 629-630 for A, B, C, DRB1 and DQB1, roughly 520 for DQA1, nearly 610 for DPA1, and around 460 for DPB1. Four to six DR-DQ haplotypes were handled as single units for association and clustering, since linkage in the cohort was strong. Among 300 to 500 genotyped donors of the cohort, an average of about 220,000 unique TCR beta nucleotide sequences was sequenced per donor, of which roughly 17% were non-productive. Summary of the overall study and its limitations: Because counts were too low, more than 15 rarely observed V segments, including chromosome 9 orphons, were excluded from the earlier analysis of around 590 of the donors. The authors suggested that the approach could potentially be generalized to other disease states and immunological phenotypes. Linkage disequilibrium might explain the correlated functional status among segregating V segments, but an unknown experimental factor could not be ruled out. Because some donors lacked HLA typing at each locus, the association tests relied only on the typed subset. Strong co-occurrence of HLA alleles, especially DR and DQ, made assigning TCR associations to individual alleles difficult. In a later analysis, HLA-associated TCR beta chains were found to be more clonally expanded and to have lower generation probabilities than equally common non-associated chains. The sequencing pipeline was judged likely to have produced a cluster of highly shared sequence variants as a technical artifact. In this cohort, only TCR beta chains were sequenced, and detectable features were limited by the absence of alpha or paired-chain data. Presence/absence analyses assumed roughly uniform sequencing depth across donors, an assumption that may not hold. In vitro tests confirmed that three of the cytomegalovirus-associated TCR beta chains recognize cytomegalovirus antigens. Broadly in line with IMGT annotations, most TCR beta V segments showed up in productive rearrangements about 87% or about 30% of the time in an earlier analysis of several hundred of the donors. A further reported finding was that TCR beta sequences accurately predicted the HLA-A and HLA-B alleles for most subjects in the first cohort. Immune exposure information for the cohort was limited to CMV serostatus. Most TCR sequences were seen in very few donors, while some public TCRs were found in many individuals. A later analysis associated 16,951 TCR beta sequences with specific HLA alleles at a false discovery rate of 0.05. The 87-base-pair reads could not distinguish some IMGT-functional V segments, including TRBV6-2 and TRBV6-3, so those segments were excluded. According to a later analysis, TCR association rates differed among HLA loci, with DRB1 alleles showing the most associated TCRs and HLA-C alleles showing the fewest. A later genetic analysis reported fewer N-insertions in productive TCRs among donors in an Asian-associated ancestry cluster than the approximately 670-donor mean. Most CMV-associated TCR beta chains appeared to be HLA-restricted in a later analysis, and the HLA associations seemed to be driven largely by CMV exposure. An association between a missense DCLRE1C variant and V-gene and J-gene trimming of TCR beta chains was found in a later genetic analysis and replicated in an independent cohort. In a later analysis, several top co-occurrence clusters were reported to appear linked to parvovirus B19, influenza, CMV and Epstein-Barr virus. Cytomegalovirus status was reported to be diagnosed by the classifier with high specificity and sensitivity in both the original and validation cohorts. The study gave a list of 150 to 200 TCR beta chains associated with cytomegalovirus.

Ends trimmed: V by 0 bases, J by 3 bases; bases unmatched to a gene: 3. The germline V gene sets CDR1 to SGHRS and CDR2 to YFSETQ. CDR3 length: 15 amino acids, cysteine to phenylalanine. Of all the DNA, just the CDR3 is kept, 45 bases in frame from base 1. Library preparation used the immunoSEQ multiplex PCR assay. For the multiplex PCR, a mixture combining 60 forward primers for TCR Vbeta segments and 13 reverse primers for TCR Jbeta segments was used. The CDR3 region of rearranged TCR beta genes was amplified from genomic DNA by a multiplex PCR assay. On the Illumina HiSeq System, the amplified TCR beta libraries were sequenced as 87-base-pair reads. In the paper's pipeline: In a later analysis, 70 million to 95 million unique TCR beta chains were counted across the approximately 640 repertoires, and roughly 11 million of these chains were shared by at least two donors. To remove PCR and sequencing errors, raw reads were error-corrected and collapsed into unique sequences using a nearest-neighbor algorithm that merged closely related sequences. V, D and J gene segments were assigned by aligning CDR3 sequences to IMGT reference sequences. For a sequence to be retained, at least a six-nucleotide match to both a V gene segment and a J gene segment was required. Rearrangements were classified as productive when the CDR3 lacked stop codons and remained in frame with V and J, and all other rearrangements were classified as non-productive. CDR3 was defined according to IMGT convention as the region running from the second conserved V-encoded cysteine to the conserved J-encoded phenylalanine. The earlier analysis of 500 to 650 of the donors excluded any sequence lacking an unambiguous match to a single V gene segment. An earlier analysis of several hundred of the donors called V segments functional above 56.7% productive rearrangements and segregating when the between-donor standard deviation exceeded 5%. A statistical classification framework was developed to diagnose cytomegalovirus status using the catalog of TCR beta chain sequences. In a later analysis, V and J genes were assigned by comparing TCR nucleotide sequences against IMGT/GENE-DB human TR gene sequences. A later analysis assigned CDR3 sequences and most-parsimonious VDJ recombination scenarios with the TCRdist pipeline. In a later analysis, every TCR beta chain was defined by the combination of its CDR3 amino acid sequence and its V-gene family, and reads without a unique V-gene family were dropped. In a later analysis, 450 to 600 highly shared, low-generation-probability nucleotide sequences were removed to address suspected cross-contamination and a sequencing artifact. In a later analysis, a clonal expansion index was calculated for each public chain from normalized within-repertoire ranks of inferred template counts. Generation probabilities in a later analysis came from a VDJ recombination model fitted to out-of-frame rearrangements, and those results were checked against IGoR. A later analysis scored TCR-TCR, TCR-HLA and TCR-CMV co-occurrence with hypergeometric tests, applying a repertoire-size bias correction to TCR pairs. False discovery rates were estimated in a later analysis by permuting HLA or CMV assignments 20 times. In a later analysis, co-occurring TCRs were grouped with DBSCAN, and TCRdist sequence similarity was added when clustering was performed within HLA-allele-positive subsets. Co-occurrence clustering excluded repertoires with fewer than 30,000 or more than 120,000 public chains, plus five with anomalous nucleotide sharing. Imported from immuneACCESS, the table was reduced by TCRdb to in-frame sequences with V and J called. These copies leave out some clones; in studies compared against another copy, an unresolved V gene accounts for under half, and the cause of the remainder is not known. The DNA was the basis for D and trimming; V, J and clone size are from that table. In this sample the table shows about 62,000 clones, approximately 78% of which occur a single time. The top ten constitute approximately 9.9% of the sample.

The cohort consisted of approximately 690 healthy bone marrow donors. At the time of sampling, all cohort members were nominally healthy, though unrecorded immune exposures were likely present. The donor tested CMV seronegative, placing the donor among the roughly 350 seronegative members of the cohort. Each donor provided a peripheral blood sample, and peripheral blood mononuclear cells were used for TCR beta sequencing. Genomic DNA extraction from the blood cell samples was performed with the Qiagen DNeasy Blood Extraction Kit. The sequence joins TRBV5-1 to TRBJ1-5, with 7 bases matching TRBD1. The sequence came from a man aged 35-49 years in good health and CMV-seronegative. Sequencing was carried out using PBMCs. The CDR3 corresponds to CASSLAGGNNQPQHF. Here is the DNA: TGCGCCAGCAGCTTGGCAGGGGGAAACAATCAGCCCCAGCATTTT.